This T cell receptor beta chain was sequenced during a study of T cells in Graves' hyperthyroidism and ophthalmopathy. Study-wide findings and caveats: Researchers report that a 13 V-J model separated ophthalmopathy from stable hyperthyroidism.

The CDR3 regions of TCR beta were amplified from RNA transcripts. Carried out on the TCR CDR3, a first-round RT-PCR used the HTBI primer set. TCRdb reprocessed the multiplex PCR reads with MiXCR, giving one entry per CDR3 protein. The data contain roughly 660,000 distinct CDR3 sequences, roughly 17% of them singletons. Stable Graves' hyperthyroidism meant no ophthalmopathy progression within 18 months. Diagnostic assessment was based on clinical symptoms, serum thyroxine and TRAb, thyroid ultrasound and orbital computed tomography. This clonotype was counted ten times or more. Its antigen is unknown. This CDR3 has 16 residues. The ends were cut back, 0 bases at V and 3 bases at J, with 11 bases in the middle. The germline CDR1 and CDR2 sequences are MNHEY and SVGAGI.

This clonotype originated in a middle-aged man with Graves' hyperthyroidism. The material sequenced was blood. The gene calls are TRBV6-5 and TRBJ1-4; D remains unclear. The CDR3 reads CASSYSTGVANEKLFF. The CDR3 coding sequence is TGTGCCAGCAGTTACTCGACTGGGGTAGCTAATGAAAAACTGTTTTTT.